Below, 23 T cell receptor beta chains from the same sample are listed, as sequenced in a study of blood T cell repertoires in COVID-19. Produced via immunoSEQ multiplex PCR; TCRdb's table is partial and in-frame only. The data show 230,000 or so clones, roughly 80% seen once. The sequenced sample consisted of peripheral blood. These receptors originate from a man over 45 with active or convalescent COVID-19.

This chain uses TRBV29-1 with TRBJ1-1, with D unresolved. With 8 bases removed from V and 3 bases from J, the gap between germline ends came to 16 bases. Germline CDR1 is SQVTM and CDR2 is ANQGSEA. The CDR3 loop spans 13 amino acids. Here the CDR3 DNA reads TGCAGCCCGCACCCCCGGGAGGACACTGAAGCTTTCTTT. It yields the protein CSPHPREDTEAFF.

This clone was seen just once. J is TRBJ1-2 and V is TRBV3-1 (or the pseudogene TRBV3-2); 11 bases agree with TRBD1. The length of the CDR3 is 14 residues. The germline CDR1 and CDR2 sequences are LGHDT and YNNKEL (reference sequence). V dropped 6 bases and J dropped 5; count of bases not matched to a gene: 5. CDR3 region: CASRDRGRRYGYTF. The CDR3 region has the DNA TGTGCCAGCAGGGACAGGGGGCGCCGGTATGGCTACACCTTC.

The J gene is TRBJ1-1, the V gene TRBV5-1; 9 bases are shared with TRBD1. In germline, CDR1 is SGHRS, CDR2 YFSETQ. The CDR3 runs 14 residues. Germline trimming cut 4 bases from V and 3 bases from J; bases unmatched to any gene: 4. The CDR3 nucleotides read TGCGCCAGCAGCCTACGACAGGGGGACACTGAAGCTTTCTTT. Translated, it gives CASSLRQGDTEAFF.

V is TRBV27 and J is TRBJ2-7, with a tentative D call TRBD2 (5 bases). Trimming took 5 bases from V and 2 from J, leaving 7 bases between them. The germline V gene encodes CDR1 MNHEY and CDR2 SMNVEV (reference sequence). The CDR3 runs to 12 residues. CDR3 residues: CASSRRPYEQYF. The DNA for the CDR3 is TGTGCCAGCAGTAGGAGGCCCTACGAGCAGTACTTC.

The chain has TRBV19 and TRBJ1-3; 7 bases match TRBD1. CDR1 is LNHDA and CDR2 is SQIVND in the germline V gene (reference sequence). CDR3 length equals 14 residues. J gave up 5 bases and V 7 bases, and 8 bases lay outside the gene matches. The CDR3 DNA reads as TGTGCCAGTACCATGGGGGACAGCCGAAACACCATATATTTT. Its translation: CASTMGDSRNTIYF.

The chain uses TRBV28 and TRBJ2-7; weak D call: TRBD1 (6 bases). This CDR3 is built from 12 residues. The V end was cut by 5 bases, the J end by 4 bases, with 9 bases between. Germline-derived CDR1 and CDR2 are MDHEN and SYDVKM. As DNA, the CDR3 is TGTGCCAGCAGTGACAGGCCGTACGAGCAGTACTTC. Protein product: CASSDRPYEQYF.

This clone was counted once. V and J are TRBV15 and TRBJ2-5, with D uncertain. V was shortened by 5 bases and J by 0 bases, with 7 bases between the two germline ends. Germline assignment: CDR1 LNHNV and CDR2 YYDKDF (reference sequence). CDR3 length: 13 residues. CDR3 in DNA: TGTGCCACCAGCGTCCTGTACCAAGAGACCCAGTACTTC. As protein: CATSVLYQETQYF. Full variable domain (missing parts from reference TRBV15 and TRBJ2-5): DAMVIQNPRYQVTQFGKPVTLSCSQTLNHNVMYWYQQKSSQAPKLLFHYYDKDFNNEADTPDNFQSRRPNTSFCFLDIRSPGLGDTAMYLCATSVLYQETQYFGPGTRLLVL.

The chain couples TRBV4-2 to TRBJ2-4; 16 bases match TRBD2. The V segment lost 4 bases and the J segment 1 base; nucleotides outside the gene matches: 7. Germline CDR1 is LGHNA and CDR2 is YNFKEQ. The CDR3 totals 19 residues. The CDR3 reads CASSLPGLAGGHAKNIQYF. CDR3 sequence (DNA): TGTGCCAGCAGCCTGCCGGGACTAGCGGGGGGGCACGCCAAAAACATTCAGTACTTC.

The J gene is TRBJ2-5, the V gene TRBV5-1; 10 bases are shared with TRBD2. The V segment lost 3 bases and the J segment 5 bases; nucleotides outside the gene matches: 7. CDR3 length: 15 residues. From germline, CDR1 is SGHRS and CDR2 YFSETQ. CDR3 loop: CASSSSSGGQETQYF. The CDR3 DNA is TGCGCCAGCAGCTCCTCTAGCGGGGGTCAGGAGACCCAGTACTTC.

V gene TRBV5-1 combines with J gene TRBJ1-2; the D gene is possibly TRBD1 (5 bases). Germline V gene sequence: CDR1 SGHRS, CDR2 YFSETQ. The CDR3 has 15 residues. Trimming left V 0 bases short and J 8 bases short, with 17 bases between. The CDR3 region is CASSLEGPAPGGYTF. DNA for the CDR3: TGCGCCAGCAGCTTGGAGGGGCCTGCGCCTGGCGGCTACACCTTC.

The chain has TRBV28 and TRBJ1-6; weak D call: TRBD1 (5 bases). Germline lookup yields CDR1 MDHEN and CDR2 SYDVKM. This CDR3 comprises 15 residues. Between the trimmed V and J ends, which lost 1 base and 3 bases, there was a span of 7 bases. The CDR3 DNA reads TGTGCCAGCAGTTTATCCGGGGGCTATAATTCACCCCTCCACTTT. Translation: CASSLSGGYNSPLHF.

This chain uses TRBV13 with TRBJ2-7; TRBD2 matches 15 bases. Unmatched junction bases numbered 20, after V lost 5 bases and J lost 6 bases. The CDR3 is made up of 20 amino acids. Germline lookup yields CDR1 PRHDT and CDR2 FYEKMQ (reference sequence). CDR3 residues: CASSLRKGLAGGPHLREQYF. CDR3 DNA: TGTGCCAGCAGCCTCAGGAAGGGACTAGCGGGGGGCCCCCATCTACGCGAGCAGTACTTC.

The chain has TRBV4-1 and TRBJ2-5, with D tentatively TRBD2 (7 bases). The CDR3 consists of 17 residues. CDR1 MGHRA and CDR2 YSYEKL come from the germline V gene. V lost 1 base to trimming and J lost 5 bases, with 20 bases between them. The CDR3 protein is CASSQAPSRGGRETQYF. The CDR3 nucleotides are TGCGCCAGCAGCCAAGCCCCATCTAGGGGGGGCCGGGAGACCCAGTACTTC.

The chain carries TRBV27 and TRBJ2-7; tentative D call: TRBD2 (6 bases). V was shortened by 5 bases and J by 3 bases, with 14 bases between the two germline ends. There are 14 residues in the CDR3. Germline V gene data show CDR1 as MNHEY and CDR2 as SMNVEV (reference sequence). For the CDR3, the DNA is TGTGCCAGCAGTCCCCGGGGGAGACGCTACGAGCAGTACTTC. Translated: CASSPRGRRYEQYF.

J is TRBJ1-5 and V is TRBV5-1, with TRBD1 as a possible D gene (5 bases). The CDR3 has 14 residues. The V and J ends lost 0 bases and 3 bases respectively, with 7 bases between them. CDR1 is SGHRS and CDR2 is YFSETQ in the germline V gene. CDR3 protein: CASSLEGDNQPQHF. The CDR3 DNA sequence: TGCGCCAGCAGCTTGGAAGGGGACAATCAGCCCCAGCATTTT. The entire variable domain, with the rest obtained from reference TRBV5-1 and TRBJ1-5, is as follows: KAGVTQTPRYLIKTRGQQVTLSCSPISGHRSVSWYQQTPGQGLQFLFEYFSETQRNKGNFPGRFSGRQFSNSRSEMNVSTLELGDSALYLCASSLEGDNQPQHFGDGTRLSIL.

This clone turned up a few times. The chain's CDR3 is CASSQTGGKEFF. The CDR3, as DNA: TGTGCCAGCAGTCAGACAGGGGGAAAGGAGTTCTTC. The chain joins TRBV6-2 or TRBV6-3 to TRBJ2-1; 9 nucleotides match TRBD1. CDR3 size: 12 residues. Trimming removed 5 bases from V and 14 bases from J; junction bases left unmatched: 7. From germline, CDR1 is MNHEY and CDR2 SVGEGT.

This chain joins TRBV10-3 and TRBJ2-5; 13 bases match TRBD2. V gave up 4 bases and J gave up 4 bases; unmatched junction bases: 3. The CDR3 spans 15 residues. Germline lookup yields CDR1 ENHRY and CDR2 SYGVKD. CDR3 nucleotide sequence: TGTGCCATCAGTGGGACTAGCGGGGGACCAGAGACCCAGTACTTC. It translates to CAISGTSGGPETQYF.

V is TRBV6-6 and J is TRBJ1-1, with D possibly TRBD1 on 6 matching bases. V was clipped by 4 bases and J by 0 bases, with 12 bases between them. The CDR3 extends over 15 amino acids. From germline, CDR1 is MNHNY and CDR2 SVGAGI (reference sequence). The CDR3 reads CASSSPGHMNTEAFF. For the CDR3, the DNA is TGTGCCAGCAGTTCTCCGGGACACATGAACACTGAAGCTTTCTTT.

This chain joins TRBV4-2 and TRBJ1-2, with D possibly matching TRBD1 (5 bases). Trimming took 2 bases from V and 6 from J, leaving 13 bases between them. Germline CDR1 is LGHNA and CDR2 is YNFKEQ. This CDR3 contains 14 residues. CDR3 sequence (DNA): TGTGCCAGCAGCCAACAACAGGCGCTCGATGGCTACACCTTC. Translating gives CASSQQQALDGYTF.

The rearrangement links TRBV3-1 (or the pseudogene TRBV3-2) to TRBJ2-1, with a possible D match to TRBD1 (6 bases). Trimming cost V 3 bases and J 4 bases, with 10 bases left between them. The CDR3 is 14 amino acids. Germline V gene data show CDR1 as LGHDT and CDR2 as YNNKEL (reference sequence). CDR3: CASSHQGRYNEQFF. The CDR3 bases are TGTGCCAGCAGCCATCAGGGGCGGTACAATGAGCAGTTCTTC.

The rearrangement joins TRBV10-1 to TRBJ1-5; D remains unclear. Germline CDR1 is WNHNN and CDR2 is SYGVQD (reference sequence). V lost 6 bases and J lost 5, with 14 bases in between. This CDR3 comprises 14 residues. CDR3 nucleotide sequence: TGCGCCAGCAGGATGGCAGGATCATATCAGCCCCAGCATTTT. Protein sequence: CASRMAGSYQPQHF.

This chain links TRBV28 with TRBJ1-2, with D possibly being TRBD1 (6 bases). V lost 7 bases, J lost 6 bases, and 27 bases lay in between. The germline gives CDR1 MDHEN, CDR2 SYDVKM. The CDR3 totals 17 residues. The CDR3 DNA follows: TGTGCCAGCACCTCCCGAGGGGGACCCCTGGGTGCCCATGGCTACACCTTC. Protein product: CASTSRGGPLGAHGYTF.

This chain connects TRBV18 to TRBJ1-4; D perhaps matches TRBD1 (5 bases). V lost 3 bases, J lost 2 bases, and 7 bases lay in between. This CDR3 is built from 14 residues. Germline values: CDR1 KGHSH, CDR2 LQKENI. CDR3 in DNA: TGTGCCAGCTCACCGCGACAGACTAATGAAAAACTGTTTTTT. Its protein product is CASSPRQTNEKLFF.